Each of the 9 T cell receptor beta chains below was sequenced from the same sample in a study of T cells in Graves' hyperthyroidism and ophthalmopathy. Amplified TCR beta CDR3 regions came from RNA transcripts. In the first-round RT-PCR of the TCR CDR3, the HTBI primer set was used. TCRdb reprocessed the multiplex PCR reads with MiXCR, giving one entry per CDR3 protein. Seen here are approximately 620,000 distinct CDR3 sequences, roughly 13% observed once, and the top ten hold about 5.8%. Source material: blood. The receptors come from a woman in her twenties or thirties with Graves' hyperthyroidism that later progressed to Graves' ophthalmopathy.

This clonotype was detected many times. The chain joins TRBV11-3 to TRBJ1-1; maybe TRBD1 (5 bases). Looked up from germline, CDR1 is SGHNT and CDR2 is YENEEA. Trimming took 5 bases from V and 9 from J, leaving 13 bases between them. CDR3 size: 12 residues. The CDR3 nucleotides are TGTGCCAGCAGCCCTACGGGGGAAAAAGCTTTCTTT. Translated, it gives CASSPTGEKAFF.

This clonotype was found many times. The J gene is TRBJ1-2, the V gene TRBV28; the match to TRBD1 covers 7 bases. CDR3 length: 14 residues. The V segment lost 5 bases and the J segment 4 bases; nucleotides outside the gene matches: 7. The germline gives CDR1 MDHEN, CDR2 SYDVKM. The CDR3 bases are TGTGCCAGCAGTCACGAGGACAGGCCCTATGGCTACACCTTC. Protein sequence: CASSHEDRPYGYTF.

The J gene is TRBJ2-7, the V gene TRBV7-3; D is possibly TRBD2 (5 bases). The CDR3 has 14 residues. V was shortened by 2 bases and J by 6 bases, with 14 bases between the two germline ends. Germline CDR1 is SGHTA and CDR2 is FQGTGA. CDR3 region: CASSLGGPVFEQYF. In nucleotides, the CDR3 is TGTGCCAGCAGCTTAGGAGGCCCGGTCTTCGAGCAGTACTTC.

This clonotype was counted a few times. The chain couples TRBV6-1 to TRBJ1-2; D might be TRBD1 (5 bases). The CDR3 extends over 14 amino acids. The germline V and J ends were trimmed by 5 bases and 13 bases, with 23 bases remaining between them. Germline V gene lookup returns CDR1 MNHNS and CDR2 SASEGT. CDR3 in DNA: TGTGCCAGCAGTAGGGGCCGACTAGCGAGCTCACCCACCTTC. The encoded protein is CASSRGRLASSPTF.

This clonotype was observed a handful of times. J is TRBJ2-5 and V is TRBV7-3, with D tentatively TRBD2 (6 bases). The CDR3 has 14 amino acids. Trimming stripped 5 bases from V and 5 bases from J, with 15 bases between. Germline V gene lookup returns CDR1 SGHTA and CDR2 FQGTGA. The CDR3, as DNA: TGTGCCAGCAGCCCGGGTGGAGGGGCCGAGACCCAGTACTTC. Residues: CASSPGGGAETQYF.

This clonotype was counted ten times or more. V gene TRBV27 combines with J gene TRBJ2-5; TRBD2 is a possible D gene (6 bases). CDR3 size: 14 residues. CDR1 is MNHEY, CDR2 SMNVEV, per germline (reference sequence). V dropped 9 bases and J dropped 5 bases, with 19 bases sitting between them. CDR3 amino acids: CARQGLAVKETQYF. CDR3 in DNA: TGTGCCAGGCAGGGACTCGCCGTAAAGGAGACCCAGTACTTC.

This clonotype was detected a few times. The chain recombines TRBV30 with TRBJ2-6, with D tentatively TRBD1 (5 bases). The CDR3 loop spans 16 amino acids. Germline-derived CDR1 and CDR2 are GTSNPN and SVGIG (reference sequence). V dropped 0 bases and J dropped 2 bases, with 11 bases sitting between them. The chain's CDR3 is CAWSVLIGAGANVLTF. The DNA for the CDR3 is TGTGCCTGGAGTGTACTGATAGGGGCTGGGGCCAACGTCCTGACTTTC.

This clonotype was recorded many times. The chain recombines TRBV4-3 with TRBJ1-2; D uncertain. V dropped 0 bases and J dropped 3 bases, with 11 bases sitting between them. This CDR3 has 15 residues. Germline V gene sequence: CDR1 LGHNA, CDR2 YSLEER. CDR3 protein: CASSQDRGGHYGYTF. The CDR3 nucleotides are TGCGCCAGCAGCCAAGATCGGGGAGGACACTATGGCTACACCTTC.

This clonotype was recorded many times. The V gene is TRBV11-3, the J gene TRBJ2-1; D is unresolved. CDR1 and CDR2 from the germline V gene are SGHNT and YENEEA. Deletions cut 6 bases from V and 0 bases from J, with 9 bases between. CDR3 length: 14 residues. CDR3 in DNA: TGTGCCAGCAGTGGACCTTTCTCCTACAATGAGCAGTTCTTC. This gives the protein CASSGPFSYNEQFF.